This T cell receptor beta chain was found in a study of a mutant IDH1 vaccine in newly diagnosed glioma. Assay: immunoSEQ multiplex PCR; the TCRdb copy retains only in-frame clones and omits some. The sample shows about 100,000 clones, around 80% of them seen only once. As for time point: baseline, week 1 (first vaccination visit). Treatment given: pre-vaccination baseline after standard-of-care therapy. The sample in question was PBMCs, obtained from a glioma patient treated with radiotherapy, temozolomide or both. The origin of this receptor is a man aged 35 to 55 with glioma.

CDR3 residues: CASSLRPSSQYF. The DNA for the CDR3 is TGTGCCAGCAGCTTGAGACCTTCCTCCCAGTATTTT. The gene calls are TRBV7-2 and TRBJ2-3, with D uncertain. Trimming removed 3 bases from V and 12 bases from J, with 13 bases in between. Germline-derived CDR1 and CDR2 are SGHTA and FQGNSA. This CDR3 is 12 amino acids long. The whole variable domain, remainder taken from reference TRBV7-2 and TRBJ2-3, is GAGVSQSPSNKVTEKGKDVELRCDPISGHTALYWYRQSLGQGLEFLIYFQGNSAPDKSGLPSDRFSAERTGGSVSTLTIQRTQQEDSAVYLCASSLRPSSQYFGPGTRLTVL.